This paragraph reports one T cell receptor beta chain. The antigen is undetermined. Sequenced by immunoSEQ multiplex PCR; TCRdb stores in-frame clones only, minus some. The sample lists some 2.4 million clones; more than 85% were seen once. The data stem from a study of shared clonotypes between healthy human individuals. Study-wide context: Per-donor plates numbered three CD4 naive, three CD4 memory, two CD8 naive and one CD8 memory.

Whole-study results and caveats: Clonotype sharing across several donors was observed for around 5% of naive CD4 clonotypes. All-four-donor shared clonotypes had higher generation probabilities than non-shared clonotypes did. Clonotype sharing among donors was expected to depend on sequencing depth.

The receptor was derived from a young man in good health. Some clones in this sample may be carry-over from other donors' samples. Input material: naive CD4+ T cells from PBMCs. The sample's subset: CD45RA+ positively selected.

CDR3 nucleotides: TGCAGTGCTAGATCCAGGGACGGCTACACCTTC. Translated, it gives CSARSRDGYTF. The chain uses TRBV20-1 and TRBJ1-2; maybe TRBD1 (5 bases). The CDR3 covers 11 residues. V lost 2 bases and J lost 8, with 9 bases in between. Germline CDR1 reads DFQATT; CDR2 reads SNEGSKA (reference sequence).